The clone carrying this TCR beta chain was counted many times. Antigen specificity is unknown. The CDR3 spans 14 residues. V gave up 3 bases and J gave up 3 bases, with 15 bases separating them. Germline V gene sequence: CDR1 GTSNPN, CDR2 SVGIG (reference sequence). Alongside a J-beta primer mix, a sample-barcoded 5' primer served in a second PCR lasting roughly 7 to 11 cycles. Each cDNA molecule, via a template-switch adaptor with 12 random nucleotides, was tagged. TCRdb fed the 5' RACE reads into MiXCR, producing one record per CDR3 protein. Among approximately 680,000 distinct CDR3 sequences listed, 32% were seen once. These data come from a study of blood T cells in healthy people across ages. The study, taken as a whole, reports: Leaving the PBMCs unsorted stopped any conclusive comparison of naive versus antigen-experienced cells. Older individuals had lower TCR beta diversity per million T cells (the decline was roughly linear). Total diversity from one million sequenced T cells was likely underestimated.

This clonotype was sampled from a woman older than 75 in good health. Source material: blood. V gene TRBV30 combines with J gene TRBJ2-7; perhaps D is TRBD1 or TRBD2 (6 bases each). CDR3 bases: TGTGCCTGGAGCCCCATGGGGGGCAACTACGAGCAGTACTTC. Protein product: CAWSPMGGNYEQYF.